These 23 T cell receptor beta chains were sequenced from one sample in a study of blood T cell repertoires in COVID-19. Assay: immunoSEQ multiplex PCR; the TCRdb copy retains only in-frame clones and omits some. The sample has around 450,000 clones, approximately 90% seen once. The sample consisted of PBMCs or T cells enriched from blood (not recorded which). All receptors derive from a woman younger than 30 with acute COVID-19.

The chain recombines TRBV6-5 with TRBJ2-1; D not certain. The CDR3 totals 14 residues. Germline assignment: CDR1 MNHEY and CDR2 SVGAGI. The ends were cut back, 3 bases at V and 9 bases at J, with 15 bases in the middle. CDR3 nucleotides: TGTGCCAGCAGTTATTTGTGGAGTATAGGTGAGCAGTTCTTC. As protein: CASSYLWSIGEQFF.

The genes are TRBV6-5 and TRBJ1-6; D not resolved. Trimming removed 5 bases from V and 9 bases from J, with 8 bases in between. The CDR3 covers 12 residues. CDR1 MNHEY and CDR2 SVGAGI come from the germline V gene. DNA for the CDR3: TGTGCCAGCAGTAGACTTGGTTCACCCCTCCACTTT. Amino acids: CASSRLGSPLHF.

This clone was counted only a few times. The chain recombines TRBV10-3 with TRBJ1-1; 8 bases fit TRBD1. Losses at the gene ends were 6 bases for V and 7 bases for J; bases not matched to a gene: 10. In germline, CDR1 is ENHRY, CDR2 SYGVKD. The CDR3 length is 14 residues. The CDR3 nucleotides read TGTGCCATCAGATCAGGGGGCGATTCCGATGAAGCTTTCTTT. It yields the protein CAIRSGGDSDEAFF.

V and J are TRBV9 and TRBJ2-7; D is possibly TRBD1 (5 bases). Germline CDR1 reads SGDLS; CDR2 reads YYNGEE. V lost 0 bases and J lost 3, with 13 bases in between. The CDR3 covers 15 residues. This chain's CDR3 is CASSVDQGRFYEQYF. CDR3 bases: TGTGCCAGCAGCGTAGATCAGGGCAGGTTCTACGAGCAGTACTTC.

This clone is a singleton in its sample. The CDR3 loop is CASSDRLADTGELFF. The CDR3 bases are TGCGCCAGCAGTGACCGGCTAGCGGACACCGGGGAGCTGTTTTTT. The chain uses TRBV10-1 and TRBJ2-2; 7 nucleotides match TRBD2. In germline, CDR1 is WNHNN, CDR2 SYGVQD (reference sequence). The CDR3 is 15 residues long. The J segment lost 3 bases and the V segment lost 3 bases, leaving 4 bases of the junction unmatched.

V gene TRBV25-1 combines with J gene TRBJ2-5; D not certain. The germline gives CDR1 MGHDK, CDR2 SYGVNS. The CDR3 has 14 residues. Trimming removed 3 bases at V and 5 bases at J, with 13 bases between. The CDR3 spells CASSDPTVWETQYF. DNA of the CDR3: TGTGCCAGCAGTGATCCAACGGTCTGGGAGACCCAGTACTTC. The full variable domain, rest sourced from reference TRBV25-1 and TRBJ2-5, is EADIYQTPRYLVIGTGKKITLECSQTMGHDKMYWYQQDPGMELHLIHYSYGVNSTEKGDLSSESTVSRIRTEHFPLTLESARPSHTSQYLCASSDPTVWETQYFGPGTRLLVL.

The rearrangement joins TRBV20-1 to TRBJ2-2; 7 nucleotides match TRBD2. V was pared by 3 bases and J by 3 bases, with 13 bases of the junction left unmatched. Germline V gene lookup returns CDR1 DFQATT and CDR2 SNEGSKA (reference sequence). This CDR3 is built from 17 residues. The CDR3 spells CSASQRGTRRDTGELFF. DNA of the CDR3: TGCAGTGCTAGTCAGCGGGGCACGCGGCGGGACACCGGGGAGCTGTTTTTT.

The chain links TRBV30 to TRBJ2-2, with TRBD1 matching 8 bases. CDR1 and CDR2 (germline): GTSNPN, SVGIG (reference sequence). V shed 1 base, J shed 2 bases, and the junction held 6 bases outside the gene matches. The CDR3 covers 16 residues. CDR3 region: CAWSGDRGENTGELFF. DNA of the CDR3: TGTGCCTGGAGTGGAGACAGGGGCGAAAACACCGGGGAGCTGTTTTTT.

The chain is built from TRBV27 and TRBJ2-7, with 9 bases identical to TRBD1. This CDR3 is 14 amino acids long. V lost 4 bases, J lost 5 bases, and 6 bases stayed unmatched. The germline gives CDR1 MNHEY, CDR2 SMNVEV (reference sequence). As DNA, the CDR3 is TGTGCCAGCAGTTACCGGGACAGGGCGAACGAGCAGTACTTC. As protein: CASSYRDRANEQYF.

The chain links TRBV3-1 (or the pseudogene TRBV3-2) to TRBJ2-1; TRBD2 might be the D (5 bases). The ends were cut back, 7 bases at V and 9 bases at J, with 10 bases in the middle. The CDR3 has 11 residues. Germline V gene lookup returns CDR1 LGHDT and CDR2 YNNKEL (reference sequence). CDR3 in amino acids: CASNIGGEQFF. The CDR3 nucleotides read TGTGCCAGCAACATAGGAGGTGAGCAGTTCTTC.

With respect to this clone: The sample contains more than one DNA sequence encoding this CDR3. J is TRBJ1-1 and V is TRBV6-5; 7 nucleotides agree with TRBD1. CDR1 is MNHEY and CDR2 is SVGAGI in the germline V gene. The CDR3 is made up of 15 amino acids. Trimming cost V 0 bases and J 1 base; bases outside gene matches: 2. The CDR3: CASSYSWTGNTEAFF. The CDR3 DNA follows: TGTGCCAGCAGTTACTCATGGACAGGGAACACTGAAGCTTTCTTT.

This sequence joins TRBV7-2 and TRBJ2-1; the D gene is possibly TRBD1 (6 bases). Between the trimmed V and J ends, which lost 1 base and 0 bases, there was a span of 7 bases. From germline, CDR1 is SGHTA and CDR2 FQGNSA. CDR3 length equals 15 residues. The CDR3 DNA sequence: TGTGCCAGCAGCTTAGAAGGGGGCTCCTACAATGAGCAGTTCTTC. Protein sequence: CASSLEGGSYNEQFF.

V usage is TRBV7-9 and J usage is TRBJ1-2, with 9 positions matching TRBD1. J was trimmed by 8 bases and V by 4 bases; bases with no gene match: 5. From germline, CDR1 is SEHNR and CDR2 FQNEAQ (reference sequence). This CDR3 region has 13 residues. The CDR3, as DNA: TGTGCCAGCAGCTCACAGGGGGCGGGCGGCTACACCTTC. Its protein product is CASSSQGAGGYTF.

Only a few counts were recorded for this clone. This chain uses TRBV7-9 with TRBJ1-1; D ambiguous. Germline loops: CDR1 SEHNR, CDR2 FQNEAQ (reference sequence). The CDR3 spans 12 residues. Trimming removed 5 bases at V and 5 bases at J, with 9 bases between. The CDR3 DNA sequence: TGTGCCAGCAGCCCGACACGAACTGAAGCTTTCTTT. Translating it yields CASSPTRTEAFF.

The chain uses TRBV27 and TRBJ2-7; 7 positions match TRBD1. After removal of 5 bases from V and 0 bases from J, the junction contained 4 bases not matched to a gene. Germline loops: CDR1 MNHEY, CDR2 SMNVEV (reference sequence). The CDR3 length is 14 residues. CDR3: CASSNRDSSYEQYF. DNA for the CDR3: TGTGCCAGCAGTAACCGGGACAGCTCCTACGAGCAGTACTTC.

This chain connects TRBV2 to TRBJ1-3; D is possibly TRBD1 (5 bases). From germline, CDR1 is SNHLY and CDR2 FYNNEI. This CDR3 is 12 amino acids long. V dropped 4 bases and J dropped 4 bases, with 5 bases sitting between them. CDR3 in DNA: TGTGCCAGCAGTGGACAGGGAAACACCATATATTTT. Its translation: CASSGQGNTIYF.

CDR3 coding DNA: TGCAGCGTTACCGCTGGGATCCCGGGAGTATACTATGGCTACACCTTC. Protein sequence: CSVTAGIPGVYYGYTF. The chain recombines TRBV29-1 with TRBJ1-2; D uncertain. V lost 5 bases and J 3 bases, leaving 22 bases between the germline ends. This CDR3 is built from 16 residues. Germline V gives CDR1 SQVTM, CDR2 ANQGSEA. Complete variable domain (other parts from reference TRBV29-1 and TRBJ1-2): SAVISQKPSRDICQRGTSLTIQCQVDSQVTMMFWYRQQPGQSLTLIATANQGSEATYESGFVIDKFPISRPNLTFSTLTVSNMSPEDSSIYLCSVTAGIPGVYYGYTFGSGTRLTVV.

The gene calls are TRBV6-4 and TRBJ2-4, with 8 bases lining up with TRBD2. Germline V gene data show CDR1 as MRHNA and CDR2 as SNTAGT. The CDR3 is 15 residues long. The V gene end was trimmed by 3 bases and the J gene end by 2 bases; junction bases not matched to a gene: 3. In DNA form, the CDR3 reads TGTGCCAGCAGTGAGGAGCGGGGGACCAAAAACATTCAGTACTTC. Protein product: CASSEERGTKNIQYF.

This chain connects TRBV18 to TRBJ1-6; weak D call: TRBD1 (6 bases). The CDR3 contains 16 residues. Trimming removed 4 bases from V and 4 bases from J, with 14 bases in between. CDR1 KGHSH and CDR2 LQKENI come from the germline V gene. CDR3 loop: CASSLQGGTYNSPLHF. The CDR3 DNA follows: TGTGCCAGCTCACTACAAGGGGGTACTTATAATTCACCCCTCCACTTT.

V is TRBV24-1 and J is TRBJ1-2; perhaps TRBD1 as D (5 bases). The CDR3 runs 12 residues. CDR1 is KGHDR, CDR2 SFDVKD, per germline. V lost 4 bases and J lost 4, with 6 bases in between. This chain's CDR3 is CATSEGRYGYTF. The CDR3 DNA follows: TGTGCCACCAGTGAGGGGCGCTATGGCTACACCTTC.

A remark on this clone: The sample holds other DNA sequences that translate to the same CDR3. V usage is TRBV19 and J usage is TRBJ1-1; 10 bases are a match to TRBD1. V shed 9 bases and J 0 bases; nucleotides not matched to a gene: 4. This CDR3 has 14 amino acids. Germline V gene data show CDR1 as LNHDA and CDR2 as SQIVND (reference sequence). This CDR3 reads CASRDRGMNTEAFF. As DNA, the CDR3 is TGTGCCAGCCGGGACAGGGGAATGAACACTGAAGCTTTCTTT.

The rearrangement joins TRBV6-2 or TRBV6-3 to TRBJ2-4; tentatively, D is TRBD1 (5 bases). Germline values: CDR1 MNHEY, CDR2 SVGEGT. The CDR3 runs 17 residues. Between the trimmed V and J ends, which lost 2 bases and 4 bases, there was a span of 18 bases. CDR3 in amino acids: CASSYQGGIRKKNIQYF. Here the CDR3 DNA reads TGTGCCAGCAGTTACCAGGGTGGGATCCGCAAAAAAAACATTCAGTACTTC.

This chain uses TRBV4-1 with TRBJ2-7; tentative D call: TRBD1 (5 bases). There are 15 residues in the CDR3. The ends were cut back, 2 bases at V and 0 bases at J, with 11 bases in the middle. CDR1 is MGHRA and CDR2 is YSYEKL in the germline V gene. The CDR3 here is CASSQQDTSSYEQYF. As DNA, the CDR3 is TGCGCCAGCAGCCAACAGGACACGAGCTCCTACGAGCAGTACTTC.